The 6 T cell receptor beta chains given below trace back to one sample, sequenced in a study of TIL therapy for anti-PD-1-resistant metastatic lung cancer. The sample's time point: pre-treatment sample, taken before nivolumab and TIL therapy. The libraries were made with immunoSEQ v3. The data were produced by immunoSEQ multiplex PCR, yet TCRdb's version contains in-frame clones alone and is incomplete. The data hold more than 35,000 clones, with less than 85% observed a single time. The sequenced sample was blood, obtained at baseline. These receptors all come from a person aged 25-80 years with non-small cell lung cancer.

This clone occurred a few times. The CDR3 loop is CASSLRAGTGGHEQYF. For the CDR3, the DNA is TGTGCCAGCAGCTTACGCGCCGGGACAGGGGGACACGAGCAGTACTTC. The chain has TRBV4-2 and TRBJ2-7, with 11 bases matching TRBD1. CDR1 is LGHNA and CDR2 is YNFKEQ in the germline V gene. The CDR3 extends over 16 amino acids. With V trimmed by 5 bases and J by 5 bases, 11 bases remained unmatched.

V and J are TRBV6-5 and TRBJ2-7; 10 nucleotides line up with TRBD1. The trim removed 6 bases at V and 2 bases at J, leaving 7 bases unmatched. Germline assignment: CDR1 MNHEY and CDR2 SVGAGI. This CDR3 has 15 amino acids. Written as DNA, the CDR3 is TGTGCCAGCAGCGAACCGGGACAGGGGACCTACGAGCAGTACTTC. Translated, it gives CASSEPGQGTYEQYF.

The V call is TRBV7-9, the J call TRBJ2-5; D is perhaps TRBD1 or TRBD2 (5 bases each). The CDR3 length is 15 residues. Germline V gene sequence: CDR1 SEHNR, CDR2 FQNEAQ (reference sequence). V lost 4 bases, J lost 1 base, and 13 bases lay in between. CDR3 nucleotides: TGTGCCAGCAGCTCCCGGGACGGCCGCCAAGAGACCCAGTACTTC. Translated: CASSSRDGRQETQYF.

This clone was seen just once. The chain is built from TRBV7-2 and TRBJ2-7; 9 nucleotides match TRBD1. Per the germline V gene, CDR1 is SGHTA and CDR2 is FQGNSA. This CDR3 contains 15 residues. The V gene end was trimmed by 1 base and the J gene end by 3 bases; junction bases not matched to a gene: 4. The CDR3 DNA reads TGTGCCAGCAGCTTAGAGGGGACAGGGCACTACGAGCAGTACTTC. Amino acids: CASSLEGTGHYEQYF.

The J gene is TRBJ1-1, the V gene TRBV5-6; D gene unclear. The CDR3 runs to 12 residues. V lost 1 base and J 5 bases, leaving 6 bases between the germline ends. Germline V gene data show CDR1 as SGHDT and CDR2 as YYEEEE. The CDR3 bases are TGTGCCAGCAGCTTGAGCAAGACTGAAGCTTTCTTT. Translating it yields CASSLSKTEAFF. Full variable domain (missing parts from reference TRBV5-6 and TRBJ1-1): DAGVTQSPTHLIKTRGQQVTLRCSPKSGHDTVSWYQQALGQGPQFIFQYYEEEERQRGNFPDRFSGHQFPNYSSELNVNALLLGDSALYLCASSLSKTEAFFGQGTRLTVV.

This chain uses TRBV4-3 with TRBJ2-3; D might be TRBD1 (5 bases). The CDR3 totals 15 residues. Germline V gene lookup returns CDR1 LGHNA and CDR2 YSLEER. The V end was cut by 3 bases, the J end by 0 bases, with 10 bases between. The CDR3: CASSQTASSTDTQYF. The CDR3 DNA is TGCGCCAGCAGCCAGACAGCATCTAGCACAGATACGCAGTATTTT.